This T cell receptor beta chain was documented in a study of vaccination and CD4 T cells after COVID-19. CD4+ T cells that had been cultured provided DNA sequenced with the Oncomine TCR Beta short-read assay. Genomic DNA from cultured CD4+ T cells was extracted. One entry per CDR3 protein, called by TCRdb with MiXCR from the PCR reads. The sample includes about 21,000 distinct CDR3 sequences, under 55% of them seen just once. Of note for this clonotype: Its antigen is not identified.

Treatment of the sample: roughly 10-day PBMC culture with coronavirus spike peptide pools or control peptides (ViraFEST assay). Every well contained around 2 million PBMCs, which were grown with roughly 9.1 IU/ml IL-2 and 7.5 to 10 ug/ml peptide pools. Negative selection separated CD4+ T cells from approximately 9-day cultures. Broader study findings: In convalescent patients, 304 of 307 vaccine-specific clones were mono-reactive for SARS-CoV-2 spike.

CDR3 length equals 14 residues. The V gene's germline CDR1 is DFQATT and CDR2 SNEGSKA (reference sequence). V trimming: 3 bases; J trimming: 6 bases; junction bases outside the gene matches: 8. This TCR derives from a human donor who had recovered from COVID-19. Specimen: CD4+ T cells from blood, cultured in vitro. The V call is TRBV20-1, the J call TRBJ2-1; 7 bases are shared with TRBD1. In nucleotides, the CDR3 is TGCAGTGCTAGCCGGCCAGGGGGACCCAATGAGCAGTTCTTC. As protein: CSASRPGGPNEQFF.